This entry lists 29 T cell receptor beta chains sequenced from one sample in a study of early T cells in non-severe SARS-CoV-2 infection. TCRdb itself ran the 5' RACE reads through MiXCR, one entry per CDR3 protein. Seen here are 60,000 to 90,000 distinct CDR3 sequences, about 17% observed once, and the top ten hold approximately 2.6%. Specimen: whole blood. These receptors were collected from an adult who was a healthcare worker with PCR-confirmed SARS-CoV-2 infection or an uninfected control (not recorded which).

On this clonotype itself: The conserved phenylalanine or tryptophan is not found at the CDR3 terminus, so this likely reflects a read error. V usage is TRBV7-2 and J usage is TRBJ2-1; 7 bases are shared with TRBD2. CDR3 length: 16 amino acids. Trimming took 1 base from V and 12 from J; bases not matched to a gene: 15. In germline, CDR1 is SGHTA, CDR2 FQGNSA. The CDR3 loop is CASSLVASGQGNRQFL. In nucleotides, the CDR3 is TGTGCCAGCAGCTTAGTCGCTAGCGGACAAGGTAATCGGCAGTTCTTA.

This clonotype was seen only a few times. The chain combines TRBV20-1 with TRBJ1-2, with unresolved D. From germline, CDR1 is DFQATT and CDR2 SNEGSKA (reference sequence). The CDR3 covers 13 residues. V was pared by 4 bases and J by 3 bases, with 12 bases between. In DNA form, the CDR3 reads TGCAGTGCTACGGCAGGTTCACACTATGGCTACACCTTC. Translated, it gives CSATAGSHYGYTF.

This chain links TRBV20-1 with TRBJ2-5, with D possibly TRBD2 on 7 matching bases. Germline CDR1 and CDR2: DFQATT and SNEGSKA (reference sequence). This CDR3 is built from 15 residues. The V gene lost 6 bases and the J gene lost 2 bases, with 19 bases spanning the gap. CDR3 in amino acids: CSAPLGRGPQETQYF. The CDR3 nucleotides are TGCAGTGCCCCCCTGGGGCGGGGGCCTCAAGAGACCCAGTACTTC.

This clonotype was seen only a few times. This chain connects TRBV5-1 to TRBJ1-3; 7 bases are a match to TRBD1. Per the germline V gene, CDR1 is SGHRS and CDR2 is YFSETQ. The V gene end was trimmed by 4 bases and the J gene end by 2 bases; junction bases not matched to a gene: 9. The CDR3 runs 16 residues. In DNA, the CDR3 is TGCGCCAGCAGCCTGACGACGACAGGGACTGGAAACACCATATATTTT. Its protein product is CASSLTTTGTGNTIYF.

The genes are TRBV11-2 and TRBJ2-7; unclear D gene. In germline, CDR1 is SGHAT, CDR2 FQNNGV. V lost 1 base and J lost 2, with 9 bases in between. The CDR3 runs 14 residues. The CDR3: CASSLAWGPYEQYF. The CDR3 nucleotides read TGTGCCAGCAGCTTAGCCTGGGGTCCCTACGAGCAGTACTTC.

This clonotype was counted a few times. The chain links TRBV3-1 to TRBJ1-2; TRBD1 is a possible D gene (6 bases). This CDR3 spans 14 amino acids. The germline V gene has CDR1 LGHDT and CDR2 YNNKEL (reference sequence). V was cut by 6 bases and J by 3 bases, with 14 bases left in between. The CDR3 sequence is CASSANRGYYGYTF. CDR3 DNA sequence: TGTGCCAGCAGTGCGAATAGGGGGTACTATGGCTACACCTTC.

This chain joins TRBV4-1 and TRBJ2-1; D might be TRBD1 (6 bases). The length of the CDR3 is 17 residues. The germline CDR1 and CDR2 sequences are MGHRA and YSYEKL. The V end lost 0 bases, the J end lost 6 bases, and 18 bases lay between the germline ends. CDR3 region: CASSQDPTGHPFNEQFF. CDR3 sequence (DNA): TGCGCCAGCAGCCAAGATCCAACGGGACACCCCTTCAATGAGCAGTTCTTC.

The chain uses TRBV5-1 and TRBJ2-7; 11 bases map to TRBD1. This CDR3 is built from 14 residues. Germline CDR1 is SGHRS and CDR2 is YFSETQ. The trim removed 5 bases at V and 3 bases at J, leaving 4 bases unmatched. The CDR3 reads CASRKGQGDYEQYF. CDR3 bases: TGCGCCAGCAGAAAGGGACAGGGGGACTACGAGCAGTACTTC.

This clonotype has only a few counts. The rearrangement uses TRBV24-1 and TRBJ2-4, with TRBD2 as a possible D gene (5 bases). Trimming took off 4 bases at V and 7 bases at J, with 16 bases between the two ends. In germline, CDR1 is KGHDR, CDR2 SFDVKD. The CDR3 totals 15 residues. The CDR3 sequence: CATSDSTPSGNIQYF. The CDR3 DNA sequence: TGTGCCACCAGTGACTCGACACCCTCGGGGAACATTCAGTACTTC.

In its sample, this clonotype was seen a few times. The CDR3 nucleotides read TGTGCCAGCAGTTACGAATCAGGGTCCTATGGCTACACCTTC. Residues: CASSYESGSYGYTF. The V call is TRBV6-5, the J call TRBJ1-2; TRBD1 is a possible D gene (5 bases). Germline V gene lookup returns CDR1 MNHEY and CDR2 SVGAGI. V lost 2 bases and J lost 4, with 11 bases in between. CDR3 length: 14 amino acids.

This clonotype was recorded a few times. The V call is TRBV20-1, the J call TRBJ2-1; 11 bases align to TRBD2. This CDR3 region has 16 residues. V shed 5 bases, J shed 10 bases, and the junction held 16 bases outside the gene matches. Germline loops: CDR1 DFQATT, CDR2 SNEGSKA (reference sequence). CDR3 DNA: TGCAGTGCTCCCACGGGGACTAGCGGACTTGCGTGGGAGCAGTTCTTC. Its protein is CSAPTGTSGLAWEQFF.

This clonotype was seen a handful of times. The chain joins TRBV5-6 to TRBJ2-3; D gene uncertain. Trimming shortened V by 2 bases and J by 3 bases, and 10 bases separated the two germline ends. The CDR3 covers 14 residues. The germline V gene has CDR1 SGHDT and CDR2 YYEEEE. The CDR3 here is CASSLMRRTDTQYF. CDR3 DNA: TGTGCCAGCAGCTTAATGCGCAGGACAGATACGCAGTATTTT.

This clonotype was seen ten or more times. The chain combines TRBV5-1 with TRBJ2-7; D is possibly TRBD1 (6 bases). CDR1 is SGHRS, CDR2 YFSETQ, per germline. Between the trimmed V and J ends, which lost 3 bases and 4 bases, there was a span of 11 bases. This CDR3 has 13 residues. This CDR3 is CASSWKDSYEQYF. In DNA form, the CDR3 reads TGCGCCAGCAGCTGGAAGGACAGTTACGAGCAGTACTTC.

This clonotype came up a few times. The rearrangement links TRBV29-1 to TRBJ1-5, with unresolved D. Germline loops: CDR1 SQVTM, CDR2 ANQGSEA. The germline V and J ends were trimmed by 4 bases and 2 bases, with 6 bases remaining between them. CDR3 length equals 12 residues. CDR3 nucleotide sequence: TGCAGCGTTGCCGGCCGCAATCAGCCCCAGCATTTT. It encodes CSVAGRNQPQHF.

CDR3 region: CSVAGTSESSYNEQFF. Written as DNA, the CDR3 is TGCAGCGTGGCCGGGACTAGCGAGAGCTCCTACAATGAGCAGTTCTTC. V usage is TRBV29-1 and J usage is TRBJ2-1; 10 positions match TRBD2. CDR3 length: 16 residues. The J segment lost 0 bases and the V segment lost 6 bases, leaving 8 bases of the junction unmatched. Germline lookup yields CDR1 SQVTM and CDR2 ANQGSEA.

In this sample, this clonotype turned up a few times. The rearrangement joins TRBV10-3 to TRBJ2-7, with D unresolved. Per germline, CDR1 ENHRY and CDR2 SYGVKD. V lost 2 bases to trimming and J lost 7 bases, with 15 bases between them. The length of the CDR3 is 14 residues. The CDR3 protein is CAISEVGPLGEQYF. CDR3 sequence (DNA): TGTGCCATCAGTGAGGTCGGTCCCCTGGGAGAGCAGTACTTC.

This clonotype was found a few times. CDR3 coding DNA: TGTGCCAGTAGTCACGGGACTACCATAGGAACAGATACGCAGTATTTT. Protein product: CASSHGTTIGTDTQYF. The V and J genes are TRBV19 and TRBJ2-3; 7 bases agree with TRBD2. Germline assignment: CDR1 LNHDA and CDR2 SQIVND (reference sequence). CDR3 length: 16 residues. With V trimmed by 5 bases and J by 3 bases, 11 bases remained unmatched.

There are many counts of this clonotype. V usage is TRBV29-1 and J usage is TRBJ1-1, with D possibly TRBD1 on 5 matching bases. CDR3 length: 13 residues. Between the trimmed V and J ends, which lost 6 bases and 3 bases, there was a span of 14 bases. Germline V gives CDR1 SQVTM, CDR2 ANQGSEA. The DNA of the CDR3 is TGCAGCGTGGGGACCTCACCAGACACTGAAGCTTTCTTT. Translation gives CSVGTSPDTEAFF.

The chain has TRBV30 and TRBJ2-7; D is possibly TRBD1 or TRBD2 (5 bases each). The CDR3 has 13 amino acids. V lost 2 bases to trimming and J lost 9 bases, with 17 bases between them. Germline-derived CDR1 and CDR2 are GTSNPN and SVGIG (reference sequence). CDR3 residues: CAWSLGTLGRQYF. The CDR3 DNA is TGTGCCTGGAGTCTGGGGACCCTTGGCCGGCAGTACTTC.

This clonotype was detected a few times. One end of the junction fails to match germline, which may point to a read error. This sequence joins TRBV11-3 and TRBJ2-1; TRBD1 might be the D (5 bases). CDR3 size: 15 residues. Per the germline V gene, CDR1 is SGHNT and CDR2 is YENEEA. Written as DNA, the CDR3 is TGTTCCAGCAGCTCTGCGAGACAGACCTACAATGAGCAGTTCTTC. This translates into CSSSSARQTYNEQFF.

Ten or more counts support this clonotype. This chain uses TRBV12-3 or TRBV12-4 with TRBJ2-7, with D perhaps TRBD2 (6 bases). CDR3 length equals 13 residues. Trimming took off 1 base at V and 8 bases at J, with 12 bases between the two ends. The DNA for the CDR3 is TGTGCCAGCAGTTTAGGCGGGACTGCCAAGCAGTACTTC. Its protein is CASSLGGTAKQYF.

This chain connects TRBV12-3 or TRBV12-4 to TRBJ2-7; 10 nucleotides line up with TRBD2. The CDR3 consists of 14 residues. The ends lost 1 base at V and 12 bases at J; junction bases unmatched: 9. The CDR3 region has the DNA TGTGCCAGCAGTTTAGGAAGCGGGGGGGAGTATCGGTACTTC. Protein sequence: CASSLGSGGEYRYF.

This clonotype was counted only a few times. This chain uses TRBV25-1 with TRBJ1-6; a weak D match, TRBD1 (6 bases). Germline lookup yields CDR1 MGHDK and CDR2 SYGVNS. V was shortened by 6 bases and J by 14 bases, with 20 bases between the two germline ends. The CDR3 covers 14 residues. In nucleotides, the CDR3 is TGTGCCAGCAGCGCAACAGGGCCTGGTTTTTCCCTCCACTTT. Translating it yields CASSATGPGFSLHF.

The genes are TRBV7-2 and TRBJ2-5, with a possible D match to TRBD1 (5 bases). Germline-derived CDR1 and CDR2 are SGHTA and FQGNSA. This CDR3 spans 15 amino acids. Trimming removed 2 bases at V and 4 bases at J, with 14 bases between. The CDR3 nucleotides read TGTGCCAGCAGCTTAATGCCAGGGAAGGGAGAGACCCAGTACTTC. Amino acids: CASSLMPGKGETQYF.

The gene calls are TRBV19 and TRBJ2-7; no clear D. The germline V gene has CDR1 LNHDA and CDR2 SQIVND (reference sequence). The CDR3 runs to 14 residues. V was shortened by 5 bases and J by 5 bases, with 16 bases between the two germline ends. The CDR3 DNA reads as TGTGCCAGTAGTCCTCTGGGGTTACGGAACGAGCAGTACTTC. This codes for CASSPLGLRNEQYF.

Notes on this clonotype: The final CDR3 position lacks the conserved phenylalanine or tryptophan, pointing to a likely read error. The chain links TRBV18 to TRBJ2-7; no reliable D call. This CDR3 has 14 residues. V was clipped by 3 bases and J by 3 bases, with 12 bases between them. The germline CDR1 and CDR2 sequences are KGHSH and LQKENI. The CDR3 DNA follows: TGTGCCAGCTCACCCAGCTTACAGTACTACGAGCAGTACTCC. Residues: CASSPSLQYYEQYS.

This chain connects TRBV9 to TRBJ2-6; D uncertain. Trimming pared 4 bases from V and 3 bases from J, leaving 11 bases between. The CDR3 covers 15 residues. The germline CDR1 and CDR2 sequences are SGDLS and YYNGEE. The CDR3 is CASSPDPVGANVLTF. DNA for the CDR3: TGTGCCAGCAGCCCGGACCCGGTTGGGGCCAACGTCCTGACTTTC.

The rearrangement uses TRBV6-5 and TRBJ2-5, with 8 positions matching TRBD1. From germline, CDR1 is MNHEY and CDR2 SVGAGI. J lost 5 bases, V lost 6 bases, and 14 bases had no gene match. The CDR3 contains 16 residues. CDR3: CASSRQGLTPGETQYF. CDR3 sequence (DNA): TGTGCCAGCAGCCGACAGGGGCTGACTCCGGGGGAGACCCAGTACTTC.

The chain carries TRBV6-2 or TRBV6-3 and TRBJ1-5; D might be TRBD1 (5 bases). V was cut by 1 base and J by 2 bases, with 15 bases left in between. Germline CDR1 MNHEY, CDR2 SVGEGT. This CDR3 comprises 17 residues. The CDR3 sequence is CASSYFPGSGGNQPQHF. CDR3 in DNA: TGTGCCAGCAGTTACTTTCCAGGGAGCGGCGGCAATCAGCCCCAGCATTTT.